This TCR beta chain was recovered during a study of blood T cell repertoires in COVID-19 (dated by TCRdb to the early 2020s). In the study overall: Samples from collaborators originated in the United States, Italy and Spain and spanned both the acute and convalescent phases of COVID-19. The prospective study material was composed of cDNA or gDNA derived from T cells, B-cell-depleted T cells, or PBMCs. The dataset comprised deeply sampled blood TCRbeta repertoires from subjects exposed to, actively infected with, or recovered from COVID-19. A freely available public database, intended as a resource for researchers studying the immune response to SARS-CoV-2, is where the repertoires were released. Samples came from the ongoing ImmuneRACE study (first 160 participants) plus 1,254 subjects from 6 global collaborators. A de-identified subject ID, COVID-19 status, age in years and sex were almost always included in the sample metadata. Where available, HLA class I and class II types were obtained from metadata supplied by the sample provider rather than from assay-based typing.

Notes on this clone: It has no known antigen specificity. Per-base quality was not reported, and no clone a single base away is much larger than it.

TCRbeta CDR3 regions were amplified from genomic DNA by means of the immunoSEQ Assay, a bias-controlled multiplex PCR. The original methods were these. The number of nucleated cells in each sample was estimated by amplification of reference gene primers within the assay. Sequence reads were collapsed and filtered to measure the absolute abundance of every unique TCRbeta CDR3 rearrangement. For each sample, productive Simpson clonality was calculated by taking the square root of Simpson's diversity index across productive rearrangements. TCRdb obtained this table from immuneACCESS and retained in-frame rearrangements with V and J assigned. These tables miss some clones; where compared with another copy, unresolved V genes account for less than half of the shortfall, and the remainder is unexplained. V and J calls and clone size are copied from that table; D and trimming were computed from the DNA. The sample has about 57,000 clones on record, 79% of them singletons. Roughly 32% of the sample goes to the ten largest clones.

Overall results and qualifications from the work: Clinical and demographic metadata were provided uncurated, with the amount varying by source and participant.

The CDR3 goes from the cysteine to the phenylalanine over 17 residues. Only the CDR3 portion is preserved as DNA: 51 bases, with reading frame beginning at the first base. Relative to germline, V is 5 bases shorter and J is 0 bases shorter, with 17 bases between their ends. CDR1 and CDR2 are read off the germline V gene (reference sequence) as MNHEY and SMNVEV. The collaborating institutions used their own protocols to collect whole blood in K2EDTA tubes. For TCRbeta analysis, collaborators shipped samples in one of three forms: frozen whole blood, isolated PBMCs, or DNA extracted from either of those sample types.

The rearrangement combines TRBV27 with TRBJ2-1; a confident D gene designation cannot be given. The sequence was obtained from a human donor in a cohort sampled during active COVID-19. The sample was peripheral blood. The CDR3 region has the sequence CASSPRPSWSSYNEQFF. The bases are TGTGCCAGCAGTCCACGACCGAGCTGGAGCTCCTACAATGAGCAGTTCTTC.